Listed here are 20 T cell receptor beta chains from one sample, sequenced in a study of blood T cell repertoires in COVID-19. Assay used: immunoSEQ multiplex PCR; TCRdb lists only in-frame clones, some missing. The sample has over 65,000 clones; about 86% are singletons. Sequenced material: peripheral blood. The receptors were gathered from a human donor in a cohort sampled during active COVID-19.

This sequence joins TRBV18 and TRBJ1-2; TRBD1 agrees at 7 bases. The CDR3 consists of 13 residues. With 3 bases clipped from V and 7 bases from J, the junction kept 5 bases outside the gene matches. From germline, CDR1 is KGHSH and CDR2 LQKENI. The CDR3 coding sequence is TGTGCCAGCTCACCCGACAGGGTGGCTGGCTACACCTTC. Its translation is CASSPDRVAGYTF.

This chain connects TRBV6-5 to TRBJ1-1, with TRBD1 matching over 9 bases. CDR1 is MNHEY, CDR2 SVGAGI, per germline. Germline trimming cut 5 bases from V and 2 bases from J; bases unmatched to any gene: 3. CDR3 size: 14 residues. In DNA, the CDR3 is TGTGCCAGCAGTCCGACAGGGGGTAACACTGAAGCTTTCTTT. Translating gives CASSPTGGNTEAFF.

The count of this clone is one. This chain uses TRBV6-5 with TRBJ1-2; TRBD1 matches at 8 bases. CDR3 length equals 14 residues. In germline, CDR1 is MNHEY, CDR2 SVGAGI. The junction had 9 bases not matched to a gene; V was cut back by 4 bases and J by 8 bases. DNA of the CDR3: TGTGCCAGCAGTTCCCCGGGACAGGTGCACGGCTACACCTTC. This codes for CASSSPGQVHGYTF.

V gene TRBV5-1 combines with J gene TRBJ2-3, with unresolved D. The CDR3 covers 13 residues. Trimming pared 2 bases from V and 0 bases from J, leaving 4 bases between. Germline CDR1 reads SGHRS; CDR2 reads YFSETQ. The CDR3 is CASSFKSTDTQYF. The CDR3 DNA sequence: TGCGCCAGCAGCTTTAAAAGCACAGATACGCAGTATTTT.

The CDR3 DNA reads as TGTGCCAGCAGTTACCCACACAGGGGGATGAACACTGAAGCTTTCTTT. Translation gives CASSYPHRGMNTEAFF. The chain links TRBV6-2 or TRBV6-3 to TRBJ1-1, with 8 nucleotides matching TRBD1. Germline trimming cut 2 bases from V and 0 bases from J; bases unmatched to any gene: 5. The germline gives CDR1 MNHEY, CDR2 SVGEGT. The CDR3 extends over 16 amino acids.

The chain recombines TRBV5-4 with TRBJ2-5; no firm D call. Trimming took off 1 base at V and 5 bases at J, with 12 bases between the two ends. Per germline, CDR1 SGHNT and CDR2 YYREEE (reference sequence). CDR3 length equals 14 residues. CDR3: CASSLFFTGETQYF. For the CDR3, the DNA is TGTGCCAGCAGCTTGTTTTTCACCGGGGAGACCCAGTACTTC.

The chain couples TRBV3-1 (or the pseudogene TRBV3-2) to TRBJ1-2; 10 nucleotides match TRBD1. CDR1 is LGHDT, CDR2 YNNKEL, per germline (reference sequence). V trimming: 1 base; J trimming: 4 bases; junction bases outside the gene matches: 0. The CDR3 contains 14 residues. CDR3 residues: CASSQGTGGYGYTF. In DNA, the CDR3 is TGTGCCAGCAGCCAAGGGACAGGGGGCTATGGCTACACCTTC.

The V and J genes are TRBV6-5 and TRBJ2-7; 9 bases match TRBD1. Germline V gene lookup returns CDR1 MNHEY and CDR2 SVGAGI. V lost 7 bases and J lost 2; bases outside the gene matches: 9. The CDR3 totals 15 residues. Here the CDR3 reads CASKYGTGWPYEQYF. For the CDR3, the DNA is TGTGCCAGCAAATACGGGACAGGGTGGCCCTACGAGCAGTACTTC.

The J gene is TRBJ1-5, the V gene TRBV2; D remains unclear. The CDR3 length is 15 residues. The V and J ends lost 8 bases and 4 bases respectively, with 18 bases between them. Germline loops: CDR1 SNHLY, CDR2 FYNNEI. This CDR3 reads CASGRGLEVNQPQHF. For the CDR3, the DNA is TGTGCCAGCGGGCGGGGTCTCGAGGTTAATCAGCCCCAGCATTTT.

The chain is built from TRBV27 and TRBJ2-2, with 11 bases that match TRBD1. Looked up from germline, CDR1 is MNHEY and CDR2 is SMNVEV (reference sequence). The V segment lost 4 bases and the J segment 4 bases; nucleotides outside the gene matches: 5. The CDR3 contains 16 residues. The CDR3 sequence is CASSWTGGVGTGELFF. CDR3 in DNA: TGTGCCAGCAGTTGGACAGGGGGCGTCGGCACCGGGGAGCTGTTTTTT.

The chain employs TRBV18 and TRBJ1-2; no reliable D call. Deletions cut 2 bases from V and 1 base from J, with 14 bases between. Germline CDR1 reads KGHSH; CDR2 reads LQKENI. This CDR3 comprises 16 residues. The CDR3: CASSPSSGTINYGYTF. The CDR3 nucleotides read TGTGCCAGCTCACCATCTAGTGGCACCATTAACTATGGCTACACCTTC.

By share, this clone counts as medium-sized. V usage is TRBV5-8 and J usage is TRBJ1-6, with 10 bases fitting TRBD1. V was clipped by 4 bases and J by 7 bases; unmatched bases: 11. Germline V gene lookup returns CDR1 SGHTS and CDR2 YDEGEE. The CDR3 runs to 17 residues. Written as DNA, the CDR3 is TGTGCCAGCAGCGGCGGGACAGGGGAGGCCTGGAATTCACCCCTCCACTTT. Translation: CASSGGTGEAWNSPLHF.

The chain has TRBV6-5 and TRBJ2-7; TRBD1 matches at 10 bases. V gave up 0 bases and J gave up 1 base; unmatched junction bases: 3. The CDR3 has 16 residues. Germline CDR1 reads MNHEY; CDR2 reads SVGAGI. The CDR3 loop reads CASSYSRGQGSYEQYF. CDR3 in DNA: TGTGCCAGCAGTTACTCGAGGGGACAGGGGTCCTACGAGCAGTACTTC.

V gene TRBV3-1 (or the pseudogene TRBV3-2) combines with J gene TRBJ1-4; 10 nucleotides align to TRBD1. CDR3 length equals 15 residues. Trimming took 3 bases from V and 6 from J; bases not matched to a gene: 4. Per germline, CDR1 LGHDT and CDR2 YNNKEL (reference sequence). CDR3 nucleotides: TGTGCCAGCAGCCATCGACAGGGGGCCGATGAAAAACTGTTTTTT. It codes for CASSHRQGADEKLFF.

The CDR3 region has the DNA TGTGCCATCAGGGGACAGGACTCCTACGAGCAGTACTTC. Amino acids: CAIRGQDSYEQYF. The chain is built from TRBV10-3 and TRBJ2-7; 8 bases match TRBD1. The CDR3 runs to 13 residues. The germline gives CDR1 ENHRY, CDR2 SYGVKD. V gave up 6 bases and J gave up 0 bases; unmatched junction bases: 1.

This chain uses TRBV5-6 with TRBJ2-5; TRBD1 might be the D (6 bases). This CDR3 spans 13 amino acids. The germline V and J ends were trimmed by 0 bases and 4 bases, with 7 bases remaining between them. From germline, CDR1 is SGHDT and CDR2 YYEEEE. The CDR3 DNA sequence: TGTGCCAGCAGCTTGGGCAGGGGAGAGACCCAGTACTTC. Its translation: CASSLGRGETQYF.

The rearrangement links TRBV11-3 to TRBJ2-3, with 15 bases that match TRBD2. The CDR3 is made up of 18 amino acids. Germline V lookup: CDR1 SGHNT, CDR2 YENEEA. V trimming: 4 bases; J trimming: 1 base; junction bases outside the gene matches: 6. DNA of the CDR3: TGTGCCAGCAGCTCTCGGACTAGCGGGGGGGCCGGCACAGATACGCAGTATTTT. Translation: CASSSRTSGGAGTDTQYF.

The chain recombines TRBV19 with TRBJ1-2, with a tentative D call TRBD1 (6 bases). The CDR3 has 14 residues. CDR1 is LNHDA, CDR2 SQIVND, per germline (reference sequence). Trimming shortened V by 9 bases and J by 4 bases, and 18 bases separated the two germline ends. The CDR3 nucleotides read TGTGCCAGCACGCCTAGGGGGGGAGGCTATGGCTACACCTTC. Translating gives CASTPRGGGYGYTF.

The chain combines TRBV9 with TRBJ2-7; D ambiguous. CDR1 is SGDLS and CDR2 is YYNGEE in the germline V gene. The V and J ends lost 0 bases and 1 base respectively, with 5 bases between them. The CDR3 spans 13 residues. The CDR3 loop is CASSVGQSYEQYF. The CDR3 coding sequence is TGTGCCAGCAGCGTAGGGCAGTCCTACGAGCAGTACTTC. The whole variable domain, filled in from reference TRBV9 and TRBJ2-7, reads DSGVTQTPKHLITATGQRVTLRCSPRSGDLSVYWYQQSLDQGLQFLIQYYNGEERAKGNILERFSAQQFPDLHSELNLSSLELGDSALYFCASSVGQSYEQYFGPGTRLTVT.

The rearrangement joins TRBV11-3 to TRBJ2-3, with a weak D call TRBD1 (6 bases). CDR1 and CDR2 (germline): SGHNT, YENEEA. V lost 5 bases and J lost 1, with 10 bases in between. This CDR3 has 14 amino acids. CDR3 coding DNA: TGTGCCAGCAGCCAGACAGGCGGCACAGATACGCAGTATTTT. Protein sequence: CASSQTGGTDTQYF.